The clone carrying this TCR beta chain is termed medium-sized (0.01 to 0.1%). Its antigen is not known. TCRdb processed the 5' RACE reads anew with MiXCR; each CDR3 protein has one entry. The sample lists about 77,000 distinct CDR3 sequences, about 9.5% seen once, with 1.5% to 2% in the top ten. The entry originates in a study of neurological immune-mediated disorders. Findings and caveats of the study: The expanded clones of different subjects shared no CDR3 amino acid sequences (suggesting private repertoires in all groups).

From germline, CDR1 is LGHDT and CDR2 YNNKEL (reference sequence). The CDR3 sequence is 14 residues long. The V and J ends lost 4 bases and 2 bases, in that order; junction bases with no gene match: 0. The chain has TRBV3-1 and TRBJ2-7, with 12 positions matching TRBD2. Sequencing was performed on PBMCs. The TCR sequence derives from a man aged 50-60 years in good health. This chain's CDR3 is CASSPSGRAYEQYF. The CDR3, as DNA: TGTGCCAGCAGCCCTAGCGGGAGGGCCTACGAGCAGTACTTC.